The 28 T cell receptor beta chains below all came from one sample that was sequenced in a study of radiation and T cells in renal cell carcinoma. As for time point: baseline pretreatment blood. Treatment noted: 15 Gy SBRT to primary tumor, nephrectomy 4 weeks later. Sequencing was performed with immunoSEQ multiplex PCR; in TCRdb, only in-frame clones are kept and a portion is missing. Seen here are approximately 120,000 clones, around 80% observed once, and the top ten hold about 3%. The input for sequencing was blood, taken from a patient whose treatment included radiotherapy and nephrectomy. These receptors were obtained from a woman aged 60-75 years with renal cell carcinoma.

This clone appeared a few times. This CDR3 reads CASRPRGTVEKLFF. The DNA for the CDR3 is TGTGCCAGCAGGCCGCGTGGGACGGTTGAAAAACTGTTTTTT. V gene TRBV5-8 combines with J gene TRBJ1-4, with a weak D call TRBD1 (5 bases). Germline V gene data show CDR1 as SGHTS and CDR2 as YDEGEE. The CDR3 is 14 amino acids. The V gene lost 5 bases and the J gene lost 7 bases, with 15 bases spanning the gap.

V is TRBV6-1 and J is TRBJ1-4; D ambiguous. This CDR3 region has 13 residues. The germline V and J ends were trimmed by 7 bases and 4 bases, with 10 bases remaining between them. The germline CDR1 and CDR2 sequences are MNHNS and SASEGT. CDR3 region: CASKVARNEKLFF. The CDR3, as DNA: TGTGCCAGCAAGGTCGCCCGTAATGAAAAACTGTTTTTT.

The chain couples TRBV10-2 to TRBJ2-7, with D uncertain. Trimming cost V 7 bases and J 2 bases, with 6 bases left between them. This CDR3 is built from 11 residues. The germline V gene has CDR1 WSHSY and CDR2 SAAADI. Here the CDR3 DNA reads TGCGCCAGCACTGCCGCCTACGAGCAGTACTTC. Its protein product is CASTAAYEQYF.

Many counts were recorded for this clone. V and J are TRBV5-5 and TRBJ2-3; D not certain. V lost 0 bases, J lost 6 bases, and 8 bases lay in between. The CDR3 extends over 13 amino acids. Germline assignment: CDR1 SGHKS and CDR2 YYEKEE (reference sequence). The CDR3 nucleotides read TGTGCCAGCAGCTTGGGGGTAAGCGATACGCAGTATTTT. Protein sequence: CASSLGVSDTQYF.

The gene calls are TRBV6-5 and TRBJ2-7; possible D gene TRBD2, 6 bases. Trimming removed 2 bases from V and 6 bases from J, with 14 bases in between. Germline CDR1 is MNHEY and CDR2 is SVGAGI. The CDR3 spans 14 residues. The CDR3 region is CASSYSPRGREQYF. The CDR3 DNA sequence: TGTGCCAGCAGTTACAGCCCGCGGGGCCGCGAGCAGTACTTC.

The rearrangement links TRBV19 to TRBJ1-5; 7 bases line up with TRBD1. Trimming took 9 bases from V and 3 from J; bases not matched to a gene: 11. Germline V lookup: CDR1 LNHDA, CDR2 SQIVND (reference sequence). The CDR3 is 15 amino acids. The CDR3 here is CASDEATGVNQPQHF. CDR3 DNA: TGTGCCAGCGACGAGGCTACAGGGGTCAATCAGCCCCAGCATTTT.

The rearrangement uses TRBV12-5 and TRBJ2-5; 10 bases are a match to TRBD1. Germline V lookup: CDR1 LGHNT, CDR2 FRNRAP. The V segment lost 5 bases and the J segment 5 bases; nucleotides outside the gene matches: 8. The CDR3 is made up of 15 amino acids. The CDR3 loop reads CASGKGQGVGETQYF. In DNA, the CDR3 is TGTGCTAGTGGTAAAGGACAGGGGGTAGGGGAGACCCAGTACTTC.

This clone was seen only once. The rearrangement joins TRBV4-1 to TRBJ1-2; perhaps TRBD1 as D (5 bases). Between the trimmed V and J ends, which lost 1 base and 4 bases, there was a span of 19 bases. This CDR3 contains 17 residues. Per the germline V gene, CDR1 is MGHRA and CDR2 is YSYEKL. The CDR3 DNA is TGCGCCAGCAGCCAAGGTGGGACCCGACGCTTACCCTATGGCTACACCTTC. Translating gives CASSQGGTRRLPYGYTF.

The rearrangement links TRBV11-2 to TRBJ2-2; D gene unclear. The CDR3 consists of 12 residues. Germline CDR1 reads SGHAT; CDR2 reads FQNNGV. Between the trimmed V and J ends, which lost 4 bases and 9 bases, there was a span of 9 bases. The CDR3 is CASSSEFRELFF. The DNA of the CDR3 is TGTGCCAGCAGCTCTGAGTTCCGGGAGCTGTTTTTT.

The chain joins TRBV27 to TRBJ2-7, with TRBD1 as a possible D gene (6 bases). The CDR3 sequence is 14 residues long. V shed 2 bases and J shed 2 bases, with 10 bases lying between them. CDR1 MNHEY and CDR2 SMNVEV come from the germline V gene (reference sequence). CDR3 coding DNA: TGTGCCAGCAGTTTAACACAGGGTCCCTACGAGCAGTACTTC. Translating it yields CASSLTQGPYEQYF.

This clone was seen more than once but under ten times. The chain recombines TRBV2 with TRBJ2-7, with 7 nucleotides matching TRBD2. Germline lookup yields CDR1 SNHLY and CDR2 FYNNEI. The length of the CDR3 is 12 residues. With 7 bases clipped from V and 6 bases from J, the junction kept 6 bases outside the gene matches. The CDR3 DNA follows: TGTGCCAGCACTGCGCCGGGGGGCGAGCAGTACTTC. Its translation is CASTAPGGEQYF.

The V and J genes are TRBV7-9 and TRBJ1-1; D is ambiguous. V lost 1 base and J lost 0, with 9 bases in between. This CDR3 is 15 amino acids long. Germline CDR1 and CDR2: SEHNR and FQNEAQ (reference sequence). The CDR3 region is CASSLVGGVNTEAFF. The CDR3 nucleotides are TGTGCCAGCAGCTTAGTAGGCGGCGTGAACACTGAAGCTTTCTTT.

This clone was recorded once. This chain links TRBV5-4 with TRBJ2-7; D call uncertain. The ends were cut back, 0 bases at V and 0 bases at J, with 10 bases in the middle. The CDR3 length is 15 residues. CDR1 and CDR2 from the germline V gene are SGHNT and YYREEE (reference sequence). CDR3 region: CASSLGAASSYEQYF. The CDR3 region has the DNA TGTGCCAGCAGCTTGGGGGCGGCCTCCTCCTACGAGCAGTACTTC.

The V call is TRBV10-1, the J call TRBJ2-3; maybe TRBD2 (5 bases). V shed 4 bases and J shed 3 bases, with 17 bases lying between them. The CDR3 contains 16 residues. Germline values: CDR1 WNHNN, CDR2 SYGVQD (reference sequence). As DNA, the CDR3 is TGCGCCAGCAGTGCCCCGGGATCCAAGGGTACAGATACGCAGTATTTT. It yields the protein CASSAPGSKGTDTQYF.

This clone was seen only once. This sequence joins TRBV5-1 and TRBJ2-3; 9 nucleotides agree with TRBD2. The germline V gene encodes CDR1 SGHRS and CDR2 YFSETQ. The CDR3 totals 16 residues. Unmatched junction bases numbered 5, after V lost 0 bases and J lost 3 bases. CDR3 sequence reads: CASSLGRGGETDTQYF. In nucleotides, the CDR3 is TGCGCCAGCAGCTTGGGGCGCGGGGGGGAGACAGATACGCAGTATTTT.

The V and J genes are TRBV11-2 and TRBJ1-4, with D tentatively TRBD1 (6 bases). V was pared by 2 bases and J by 4 bases, with 11 bases between. This CDR3 region has 15 residues. Germline CDR1 SGHAT, CDR2 FQNNGV. CDR3 protein: CASSLYTGHNEKLFF. For the CDR3, the DNA is TGTGCCAGCAGCTTATATACAGGGCATAATGAAAAACTGTTTTTT.

J is TRBJ2-2 and V is TRBV6-1; either TRBD1 or TRBD2 may supply D (5 bases each). The CDR3 spans 15 residues. Trimming removed 1 base from V and 0 bases from J, with 6 bases in between. Germline assignment: CDR1 MNHNS and CDR2 SASEGT. The CDR3 spells CASSEEGPNTGELFF. The CDR3 region has the DNA TGTGCCAGCAGTGAAGAGGGACCGAACACCGGGGAGCTGTTTTTT.

The CDR3 is CASSLGFGAFYGYTF. CDR3 bases: TGTGCCAGCAGCCTAGGGTTTGGGGCATTCTATGGCTACACCTTC. V usage is TRBV5-6 and J usage is TRBJ1-2; possibly TRBD1 for D (5 bases). Germline CDR1 is SGHDT and CDR2 is YYEEEE. V was cut by 4 bases and J by 4 bases, with 17 bases left in between. This CDR3 is built from 15 residues. Full variable domain (remainder filled in from reference TRBV5-6 and TRBJ1-2): DAGVTQSPTHLIKTRGQQVTLRCSPKSGHDTVSWYQQALGQGPQFIFQYYEEEERQRGNFPDRFSGHQFPNYSSELNVNALLLGDSALYLCASSLGFGAFYGYTFGSGTRLTVV.

This clone appeared a single time. The chain is built from TRBV2 and TRBJ2-7; 9 bases agree with TRBD1. V shed 8 bases and J 3 bases; nucleotides not matched to a gene: 5. This CDR3 spans 13 amino acids. Germline CDR1 reads SNHLY; CDR2 reads FYNNEI. The CDR3 spells CASAGQGLYEQYF. CDR3 bases: TGTGCCAGCGCGGGACAGGGTCTCTACGAGCAGTACTTC.

The chain employs TRBV30 and TRBJ2-1, with a possible D match to TRBD1 (5 bases). The V gene lost 2 bases and the J gene lost 10 bases, with 12 bases spanning the gap. The germline V gene has CDR1 GTSNPN and CDR2 SVGIG (reference sequence). CDR3 length: 12 residues. The CDR3 protein is CAWSSARQEQFF. The CDR3 DNA follows: TGTGCCTGGAGTTCCGCGAGACAGGAGCAGTTCTTC.

This clone was recorded many times. The chain is built from TRBV19 and TRBJ1-1, with D perhaps TRBD1 (5 bases). The germline V and J ends were trimmed by 7 bases and 5 bases, with 17 bases remaining between them. This CDR3 is 14 amino acids long. CDR1 and CDR2 from the germline V gene are LNHDA and SQIVND (reference sequence). The chain's CDR3 is CASTLEGGGTEAFF. For the CDR3, the DNA is TGTGCCAGTACCCTGGAGGGTGGGGGGACTGAAGCTTTCTTT.

This clone was seen only a few times. The rearrangement joins TRBV18 to TRBJ1-1; perhaps TRBD1 as D (6 bases). CDR1 and CDR2 (germline): KGHSH, LQKENI. V shed 3 bases and J shed 4 bases, with 18 bases lying between them. This CDR3 is 16 amino acids long. CDR3 residues: CASSPSSGVVGTEAFF. CDR3 in DNA: TGTGCCAGCTCACCTTCCTCAGGGGTTGTTGGCACTGAAGCTTTCTTT. Looking up the rest from reference TRBV18 and TRBJ1-1 gives the full variable domain: NAGVMQNPRHLVRRRGQEARLRCSPMKGHSHVYWYRQLPEEGLKFMVYLQKENIIDESGMPKERFSAEFPKEGPSILRIQQVVRGDSAAYFCASSPSSGVVGTEAFFGQGTRLTVV.

The chain has TRBV5-4 and TRBJ2-1, with D maybe TRBD1 (5 bases). The germline V gene has CDR1 SGHNT and CDR2 YYREEE (reference sequence). The CDR3 is 16 amino acids. Trimming shortened V by 0 bases and J by 0 bases, and 10 bases separated the two germline ends. In DNA form, the CDR3 reads TGTGCCAGCAGCTTGGGAGACAGTGGCTCCTACAATGAGCAGTTCTTC. Translation gives CASSLGDSGSYNEQFF.

The chain employs TRBV6-1 and TRBJ1-2, with a possible D match to TRBD1 (6 bases). Per the germline V gene, CDR1 is MNHNS and CDR2 is SASEGT. This CDR3 region has 15 residues. With 6 bases removed from V and 0 bases from J, the gap between germline ends came to 14 bases. The CDR3 bases are TGTGCCAGCAGCCTTTTACAGGGTCCTAACTATGGCTACACCTTC. Protein: CASSLLQGPNYGYTF.

This clone has more than one count but fewer than ten. The chain carries TRBV27 and TRBJ1-1; D uncertain. The CDR3 is 13 residues long. Germline assignment: CDR1 MNHEY and CDR2 SMNVEV (reference sequence). V lost 0 bases and J lost 11, with 13 bases in between. Here the CDR3 reads CASSLSSQSSAFF. As DNA, the CDR3 is TGTGCCAGCAGTTTATCTTCCCAGAGCTCGGCTTTCTTT.

This chain connects TRBV5-4 to TRBJ2-1, with TRBD1 identical over 7 bases. Germline CDR1 is SGHNT and CDR2 is YYREEE (reference sequence). Trimming at V came to 0 bases and at J to 4 bases, leaving 4 bases not matched to a gene. The CDR3 runs 15 residues. CDR3 region: CASSLAGGRYNEQFF. Written as DNA, the CDR3 is TGTGCCAGCAGCTTGGCAGGGGGTCGATACAATGAGCAGTTCTTC.

The gene calls are TRBV2 and TRBJ2-5, with 16 positions matching TRBD2. V shed 10 bases, J shed 4 bases, and the junction held 12 bases outside the gene matches. Germline lookup yields CDR1 SNHLY and CDR2 FYNNEI. The length of the CDR3 is 17 residues. CDR3 region: CATSGLAGGLEGETQYF. CDR3 nucleotides: TGTGCCACCTCGGGACTAGCGGGGGGGCTGGAGGGAGAGACCCAGTACTTC.

The chain joins TRBV9 to TRBJ1-2; D gene unclear. This CDR3 spans 9 amino acids. Germline V gene data show CDR1 as SGDLS and CDR2 as YYNGEE. Trimming cost V 4 bases and J 8 bases, with 3 bases left between them. The CDR3 protein is CASSPGYTF. The CDR3 region has the DNA TGTGCCAGCAGCCCAGGCTACACCTTC.